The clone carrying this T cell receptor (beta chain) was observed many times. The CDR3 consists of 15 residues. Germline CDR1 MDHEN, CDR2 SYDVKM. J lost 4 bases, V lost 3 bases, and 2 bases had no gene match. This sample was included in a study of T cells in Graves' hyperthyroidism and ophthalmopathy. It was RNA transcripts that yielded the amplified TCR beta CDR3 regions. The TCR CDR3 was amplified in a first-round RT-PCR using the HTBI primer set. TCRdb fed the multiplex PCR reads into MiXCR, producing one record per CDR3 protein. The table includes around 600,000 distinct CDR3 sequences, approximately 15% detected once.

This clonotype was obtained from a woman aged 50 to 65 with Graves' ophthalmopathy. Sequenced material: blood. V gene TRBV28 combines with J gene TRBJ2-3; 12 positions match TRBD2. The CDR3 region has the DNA TGTGCCAGCAGTTTGCTAGCGGGAGGGGCAGATACGCAGTATTTT. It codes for CASSLLAGGADTQYF.